This passage covers 14 T cell receptor beta chains from one sample sequenced in a study of cytomegalovirus exposure and HLA in healthy donors. The PCR had 60 Vbeta and 13 Jbeta primers. The assay was immunoSEQ multiplex PCR, and TCRdb's table has in-frame clones only and misses some. The data contain roughly 170,000 clones, about 80% of them seen just once; the ten biggest clones take up 6% to 7.5%. The source material was PBMCs. These receptors all come from a man aged 25-45 years in good health and CMV-seropositive.

V and J are TRBV11-3 and TRBJ1-2; TRBD1 might be the D (5 bases). The CDR3 sequence is 16 residues long. In germline, CDR1 is SGHNT, CDR2 YENEEA. V gave up 4 bases and J gave up 5 bases, with 20 bases separating them. CDR3 nucleotide sequence: TGTGCCAGCAGCTCGCCAGTGGGGGGGAATACGTATGGCTACACCTTC. Its protein is CASSSPVGGNTYGYTF.

This chain uses TRBV29-1 with TRBJ2-2, with TRBD2 identical over 11 bases. V dropped 4 bases and J dropped 6; count of bases not matched to a gene: 7. The CDR3 contains 15 residues. CDR1 and CDR2 from the germline V gene are SQVTM and ANQGSEA. CDR3 loop: CSVGWGSGRAGELFF. The DNA of the CDR3 is TGCAGCGTTGGGTGGGGTAGCGGGAGGGCCGGGGAGCTGTTTTTT.

The CDR3 sequence is CASSFASGTYEQYF. CDR3 DNA: TGTGCCAGCAGTTTCGCTAGCGGGACCTACGAGCAGTACTTC. The chain couples TRBV27 to TRBJ2-5; 9 bases align to TRBD2. The end of the DNA aligns better with TRBJ2-7, so the J call may be wrong. Per germline, CDR1 MNHEY and CDR2 SMNVEV (reference sequence). The CDR3 contains 14 residues.

The V gene is TRBV9, the J gene TRBJ2-1; TRBD2 matches at 13 bases. V lost 3 bases to trimming and J lost 9 bases; unmatched junction nucleotides: 12. This CDR3 is 17 amino acids long. Germline-derived CDR1 and CDR2 are SGDLS and YYNGEE. The CDR3 DNA follows: TGTGCCAGCAGCGGAGGGACTAGCGGGAAAATAATCGGTGAGCAGTTCTTC. Its protein product is CASSGGTSGKIIGEQFF.

The chain couples TRBV6-6 to TRBJ2-3; D might be TRBD2 (5 bases). The germline V gene has CDR1 MNHNY and CDR2 SVGAGI (reference sequence). CDR3 size: 14 residues. V lost 8 bases to trimming and J lost 4 bases, with 16 bases between them. The CDR3 is CASERVRGSDTQYF. As DNA, the CDR3 is TGTGCCAGCGAACGGGTCCGGGGATCAGATACGCAGTATTTT.

V is TRBV7-9 and J is TRBJ2-7, with a tentative D call TRBD2 (5 bases). The CDR3 loop spans 13 amino acids. Per the germline V gene, CDR1 is SEHNR and CDR2 is FQNEAQ (reference sequence). V was cut by 7 bases and J by 0 bases, with 10 bases left in between. The CDR3 here is CASTPGSSYEQYF. Here the CDR3 DNA reads TGTGCCAGCACCCCGGGGTCCTCCTACGAGCAGTACTTC.

V usage is TRBV7-2 and J usage is TRBJ2-7; 7 nucleotides align to TRBD1. Germline trimming cut 0 bases from V and 3 bases from J; bases unmatched to any gene: 2. This CDR3 has 14 residues. The germline V gene encodes CDR1 SGHTA and CDR2 FQGNSA. In DNA form, the CDR3 reads TGTGCCAGCAGCTTAGCGGGACAGCGCTACGAGCAGTACTTC. Its translation: CASSLAGQRYEQYF. Full variable domain (outside the CDR3, taken from reference TRBV7-2 and TRBJ2-7): GAGVSQSPSNKVTEKGKDVELRCDPISGHTALYWYRQSLGQGLEFLIYFQGNSAPDKSGLPSDRFSAERTGGSVSTLTIQRTQQEDSAVYLCASSLAGQRYEQYFGPGTRLTVT.

The chain uses TRBV29-1 and TRBJ1-4; D call uncertain. Trimming stripped 7 bases from V and 3 bases from J, with 12 bases between. CDR1 is SQVTM and CDR2 is ANQGSEA in the germline V gene. The length of the CDR3 is 13 residues. CDR3 DNA sequence: TGCAGCGCGAGGCGGCAGCCTAATGAAAAACTGTTTTTT. Encoded protein: CSARRQPNEKLFF.

The chain carries TRBV5-1 and TRBJ1-1; unclear D gene. CDR1 SGHRS and CDR2 YFSETQ come from the germline V gene. Between the trimmed V and J ends, which lost 4 bases and 1 base, there was a span of 11 bases. This CDR3 has 14 amino acids. The CDR3: CASSNAQPNTEAFF. CDR3 DNA sequence: TGCGCCAGCAGCAACGCACAGCCGAACACTGAAGCTTTCTTT.

The J gene is TRBJ1-2, the V gene TRBV7-2; D is possibly TRBD1 (6 bases). The CDR3 has 16 residues. The V gene lost 6 bases and the J gene lost 2 bases, with 19 bases spanning the gap. Germline CDR1 reads SGHTA; CDR2 reads FQGNSA. This CDR3 reads CASSLNGQKRNYGYTF. The CDR3 region has the DNA TGTGCCAGCAGTTTAAATGGACAGAAGCGCAACTATGGCTACACCTTC. The full variable domain, completed using reference TRBV7-2 and TRBJ1-2, is GAGVSQSPSNKVTEKGKDVELRCDPISGHTALYWYRQSLGQGLEFLIYFQGNSAPDKSGLPSDRFSAERTGGSVSTLTIQRTQQEDSAVYLCASSLNGQKRNYGYTFGSGTRLTVV.

The chain employs TRBV7-2 and TRBJ1-3; possible D gene TRBD1, 6 bases. Germline assignment: CDR1 SGHTA and CDR2 FQGNSA. V gave up 1 base and J gave up 2 bases, with 15 bases separating them. The CDR3 has 17 residues. The CDR3 DNA sequence: TGTGCCAGCAGCTTAGATATTTTCAGGGGCCCTGGAAACACCATATATTTT. Translating gives CASSLDIFRGPGNTIYF.

The chain links TRBV27 to TRBJ2-1, with D possibly matching TRBD1 (5 bases). V was trimmed by 5 bases and J by 6 bases, leaving 17 bases between them. Germline lookup yields CDR1 MNHEY and CDR2 SMNVEV (reference sequence). The CDR3 has 15 residues. CDR3 in amino acids: CASSKGAGLSNEQFF. The CDR3 DNA follows: TGTGCCAGCAGTAAAGGGGCAGGGCTTAGCAATGAGCAGTTCTTC.

This chain joins TRBV4-3 and TRBJ2-3; 7 bases are a match to TRBD2. The germline gives CDR1 LGHNA, CDR2 YSLEER. The V and J ends lost 0 bases and 8 bases, in that order; junction bases with no gene match: 14. This CDR3 contains 17 residues. The CDR3 is CASSQDGAGVGFATQYF. CDR3 nucleotides: TGCGCCAGCAGCCAAGATGGGGCGGGAGTAGGGTTTGCTACGCAGTATTTT.

J is TRBJ2-7 and V is TRBV4-1; D is uncertain. The CDR3 covers 15 residues. Per the germline V gene, CDR1 is MGHRA and CDR2 is YSYEKL. The V end lost 2 bases, the J end lost 0 bases, and 11 bases lay between the germline ends. The CDR3 sequence: CASSQNSQTSYEQYF. In DNA, the CDR3 is TGCGCCAGCAGCCAAAACAGCCAAACCTCCTACGAGCAGTACTTC.